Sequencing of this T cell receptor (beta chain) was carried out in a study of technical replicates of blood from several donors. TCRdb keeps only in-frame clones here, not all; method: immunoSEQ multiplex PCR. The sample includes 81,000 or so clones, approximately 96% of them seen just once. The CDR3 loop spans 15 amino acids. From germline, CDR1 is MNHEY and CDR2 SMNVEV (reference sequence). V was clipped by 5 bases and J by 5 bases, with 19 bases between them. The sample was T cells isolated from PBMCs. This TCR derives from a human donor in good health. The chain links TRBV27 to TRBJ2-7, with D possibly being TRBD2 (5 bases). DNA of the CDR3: TGTGCCAGCAGTACCCTCTATAGCGCGTCTGACGAGCAGTACTTC. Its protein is CASSTLYSASDEQYF.